The next 15 T cell receptor beta chains were all read from a single sample in a study of cytotoxic CD8 clonotypes in ibrutinib-treated CLL. Assay: immunoSEQ multiplex PCR; the TCRdb copy retains only in-frame clones and omits some. The sample lists 30,000 to 40,000 clones; approximately 45% were seen once. This specimen consisted of PBMCs, obtained before ibrutinib treatment. These receptors all come from a human donor with chronic lymphocytic leukemia.

The CDR3, as DNA: TGTGCCAGCAGGCGTAGGGTTGTAGACTATGGCTACACCTTC. It specifies CASRRRVVDYGYTF. The chain joins TRBV27 to TRBJ1-2; D is undetermined. V was pared by 6 bases and J by 3 bases, with 14 bases between. The CDR3 is made up of 14 amino acids. CDR1 MNHEY and CDR2 SMNVEV come from the germline V gene (reference sequence).

This clone has more than one count but fewer than ten. Here the CDR3 DNA reads TGTGCCAGCAGTTACCAGCCGAGAACTGAAGCTTTCTTT. Protein: CASSYQPRTEAFF. The chain links TRBV6-5 to TRBJ1-1; D not resolved. CDR3 length: 13 amino acids. Trimming took off 2 bases at V and 5 bases at J, with 9 bases between the two ends. From germline, CDR1 is MNHEY and CDR2 SVGAGI.

The V gene is TRBV4-2, the J gene TRBJ2-1, with a weak D call TRBD1 (5 bases). The CDR3 consists of 17 residues. The V and J ends lost 0 bases and 5 bases respectively, with 17 bases between them. The V gene's germline CDR1 is LGHNA and CDR2 YNFKEQ. The CDR3 coding sequence is TGTGCCAGCAGCCAAGAAAAGGGGCAAATCGCAAACAATGAGCAGTTCTTC. Translated, it gives CASSQEKGQIANNEQFF.

This clone has only one observation. The V and J genes are TRBV5-6 and TRBJ2-7; D not certain. Germline V gene lookup returns CDR1 SGHDT and CDR2 YYEEEE. The CDR3 is 12 residues long. V lost 5 bases and J lost 5, with 11 bases in between. The CDR3 spells CASSETEDEQYF. Here the CDR3 DNA reads TGTGCCAGCAGTGAGACCGAAGACGAGCAGTACTTC.

This clone was detected a few times. The chain links TRBV14 to TRBJ2-7, with 9 bases that match TRBD1. Germline CDR1 SGHDN, CDR2 FVKESK. The CDR3 spans 15 residues. The junction had 8 bases not matched to a gene; V was cut back by 4 bases and J by 4 bases. The CDR3 sequence: CASSLSDRGRYEQYF. CDR3 in DNA: TGTGCCAGCAGCCTATCGGACAGGGGCAGATACGAGCAGTACTTC.

This clone appeared a few times. This rearrangement joins TRBV9 to TRBJ1-1; D may be TRBD1 (5 bases). V was cut by 4 bases and J by 1 base, with 11 bases left in between. This CDR3 has 14 amino acids. Germline V gene data show CDR1 as SGDLS and CDR2 as YYNGEE. The CDR3 here is CASSRTGTNTEAFF. CDR3 in DNA: TGTGCCAGCAGCCGAACAGGAACGAACACTGAAGCTTTCTTT.

This clone has ten or more counts. This rearrangement joins TRBV2 to TRBJ1-4; D uncertain. Germline V gene lookup returns CDR1 SNHLY and CDR2 FYNNEI. CDR3 size: 12 residues. The V gene lost 6 bases and the J gene lost 7 bases, with 9 bases spanning the gap. CDR3 sequence: CASSGEAEKLFF. The CDR3 DNA reads TGTGCCAGCAGCGGGGAAGCTGAAAAACTGTTTTTT.

V gene TRBV7-3 combines with J gene TRBJ2-5; D is perhaps TRBD2 (5 bases). The germline CDR1 and CDR2 sequences are SGHTA and FQGTGA. The CDR3 has 14 residues. V was trimmed by 1 base and J by 5 bases, leaving 11 bases between them. The CDR3, as DNA: TGTGCCAGCAGCTTAAGAGCTAGCCGGGAGACCCAGTACTTC. Translation gives CASSLRASRETQYF.

In DNA, the CDR3 is TGTGCCAGTACAGCCACTCGGCACCTCGCAGCTTTCTTT. Amino acid sequence: CASTATRHLAAFF. J is TRBJ1-1 and V is TRBV19, with D unresolved. This CDR3 region has 13 residues. CDR1 and CDR2 (germline): LNHDA, SQIVND (reference sequence). V shed 7 bases and J shed 10 bases, with 19 bases lying between them. Full variable domain (remainder filled in from reference TRBV19 and TRBJ1-1): DGGITQSPKYLFRKEGQNVTLSCEQNLNHDAMYWYRQDPGQGLRLIYYSQIVNDFQKGDIAEGYSVSREKKESFPLTVTSAQKNPTAFYLCASTATRHLAAFFGQGTRLTVV.

This clone occurred a few times. This rearrangement joins TRBV28 to TRBJ1-4; D is unresolved. This CDR3 spans 14 amino acids. The V end lost 1 base, the J end lost 5 bases, and 8 bases lay between the germline ends. The germline CDR1 and CDR2 sequences are MDHEN and SYDVKM. CDR3 loop: CASSLSAENEKLFF. CDR3 DNA sequence: TGTGCCAGCAGTTTATCTGCAGAGAATGAAAAACTGTTTTTT.

This rearrangement joins TRBV6-1 to TRBJ2-7; D gene uncertain. With 2 bases removed from V and 3 bases from J, the gap between germline ends came to 5 bases. CDR3 length: 12 residues. The germline V gene encodes CDR1 MNHNS and CDR2 SASEGT. Here the CDR3 reads CASSERIYEQYF. The CDR3 DNA sequence: TGTGCCAGCAGTGAACGGATCTACGAGCAGTACTTC.

This clone was counted only a few times. This chain uses TRBV6-1 with TRBJ2-1, with D unclear. The CDR3 totals 11 residues. V lost 8 bases to trimming and J lost 8 bases, with 10 bases between them. Germline V gives CDR1 MNHNS, CDR2 SASEGT. The CDR3 sequence is CASAIPDEQFF. The CDR3 nucleotides read TGTGCCAGCGCTATACCGGATGAGCAGTTCTTC.

The J gene is TRBJ1-2, the V gene TRBV19; possibly TRBD1 for D (5 bases). The CDR3 length is 14 residues. V was clipped by 7 bases and J by 8 bases, with 20 bases between them. Germline V lookup: CDR1 LNHDA, CDR2 SQIVND (reference sequence). Written as DNA, the CDR3 is TGTGCCAGTACCCCCTCCCCAGGGACGCGGGGCTACACCTTC. It encodes CASTPSPGTRGYTF. The full variable domain, its missing parts supplied by reference TRBV19 and TRBJ1-2, is DGGITQSPKYLFRKEGQNVTLSCEQNLNHDAMYWYRQDPGQGLRLIYYSQIVNDFQKGDIAEGYSVSREKKESFPLTVTSAQKNPTAFYLCASTPSPGTRGYTFGSGTRLTVV.

The V and J genes are TRBV7-8 and TRBJ1-2; D ambiguous. The CDR3 totals 15 residues. CDR1 and CDR2 (germline): SGHVS, FQNEAQ. Trimming cost V 5 bases and J 4 bases, with 17 bases left between them. CDR3 sequence: CASSPEMTRTYGYTF. In DNA, the CDR3 is TGTGCCAGCAGCCCTGAAATGACAAGGACCTATGGCTACACCTTC.

The chain uses TRBV14 and TRBJ1-1, with 9 nucleotides matching TRBD1. Losses at the gene ends were 5 bases for V and 4 bases for J; bases not matched to a gene: 8. Germline V CDR1 and CDR2: SGHDN, FVKESK. This CDR3 is built from 15 residues. CDR3 bases: TGTGCCAGCAGCGCCCGGGACAGGGTGTTCACTGAAGCTTTCTTT. Its protein is CASSARDRVFTEAFF.